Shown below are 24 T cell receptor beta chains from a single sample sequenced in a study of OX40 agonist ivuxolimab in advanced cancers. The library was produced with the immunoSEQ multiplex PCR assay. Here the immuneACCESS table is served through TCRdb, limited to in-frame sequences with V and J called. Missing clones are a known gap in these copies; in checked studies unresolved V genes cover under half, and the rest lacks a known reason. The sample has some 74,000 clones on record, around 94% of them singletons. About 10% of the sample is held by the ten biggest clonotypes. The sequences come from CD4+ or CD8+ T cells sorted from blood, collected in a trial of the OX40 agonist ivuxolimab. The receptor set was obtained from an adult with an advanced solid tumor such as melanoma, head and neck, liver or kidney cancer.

CDR3 DNA sequence: TGTGCCAGCAGTTTTTCCGAGGTTACAGATACGCAGTATTTT. Protein: CASSFSEVTDTQYF. The chain employs TRBV27 and TRBJ2-3; D remains unclear. This CDR3 is 14 amino acids long. Looked up from germline, CDR1 is MNHEY and CDR2 is SMNVEV (reference sequence). V lost 3 bases, J lost 3 bases, and 10 bases lay in between.

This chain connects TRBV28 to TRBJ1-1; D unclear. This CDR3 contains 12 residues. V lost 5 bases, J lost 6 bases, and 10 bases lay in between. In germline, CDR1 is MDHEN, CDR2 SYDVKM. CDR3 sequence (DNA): TGTGCCAGCAGTCCTCTCCAATCTGAAGCTTTCTTT. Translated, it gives CASSPLQSEAFF.

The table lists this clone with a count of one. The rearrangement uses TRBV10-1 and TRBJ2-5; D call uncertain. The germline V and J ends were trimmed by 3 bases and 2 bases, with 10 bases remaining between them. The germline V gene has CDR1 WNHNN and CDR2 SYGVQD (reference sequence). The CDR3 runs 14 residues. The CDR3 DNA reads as TGCGCCAGCAGTGATTGGTCGGATCAAGAGACCCAGTACTTC. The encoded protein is CASSDWSDQETQYF.

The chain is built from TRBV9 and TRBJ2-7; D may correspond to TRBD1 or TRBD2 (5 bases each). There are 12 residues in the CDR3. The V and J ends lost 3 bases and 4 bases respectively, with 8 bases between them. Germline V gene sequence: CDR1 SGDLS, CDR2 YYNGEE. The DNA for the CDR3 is TGTGCCAGCAGCGATGGGGGTTACGAGCAGTACTTC. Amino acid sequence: CASSDGGYEQYF.

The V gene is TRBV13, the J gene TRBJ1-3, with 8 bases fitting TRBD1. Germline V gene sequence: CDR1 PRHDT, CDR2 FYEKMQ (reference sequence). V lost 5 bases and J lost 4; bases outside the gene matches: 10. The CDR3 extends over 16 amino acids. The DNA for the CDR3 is TGTGCCAGCAGCCTCGGACAGGGAGGGATCGGAAACACCATATATTTT. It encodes CASSLGQGGIGNTIYF. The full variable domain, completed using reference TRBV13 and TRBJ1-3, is AAGVIQSPRHLIKEKRETATLKCYPIPRHDTVYWYQQGPGQDPQFLISFYEKMQSDKGSIPDRFSAQQFSDYHSELNMSSLELGDSALYFCASSLGQGGIGNTIYFGEGSWLTVV.

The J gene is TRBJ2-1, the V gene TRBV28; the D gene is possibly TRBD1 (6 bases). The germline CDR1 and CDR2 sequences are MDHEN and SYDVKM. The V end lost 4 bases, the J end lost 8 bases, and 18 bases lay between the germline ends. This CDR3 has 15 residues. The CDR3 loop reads CASSYLGSPGDEQFF. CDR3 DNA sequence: TGTGCCAGCAGTTATTTGGGCAGCCCAGGGGATGAGCAGTTCTTC. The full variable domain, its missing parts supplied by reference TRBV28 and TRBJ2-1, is DVKVTQSSRYLVKRTGEKVFLECVQDMDHENMFWYRQDPGLGLRLIYFSYDVKMKEKGDIPEGYSVSREKKERFSLILESASTNQTSMYLCASSYLGSPGDEQFFGPGTRLTVL.

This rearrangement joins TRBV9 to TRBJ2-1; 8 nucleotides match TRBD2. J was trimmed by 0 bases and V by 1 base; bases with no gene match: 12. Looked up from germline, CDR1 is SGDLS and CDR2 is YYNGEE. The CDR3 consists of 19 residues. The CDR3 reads CASSVPRGGTQSSYNEQFF. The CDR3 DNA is TGTGCCAGCAGCGTACCCCGCGGGGGGACTCAGAGCTCCTACAATGAGCAGTTCTTC.

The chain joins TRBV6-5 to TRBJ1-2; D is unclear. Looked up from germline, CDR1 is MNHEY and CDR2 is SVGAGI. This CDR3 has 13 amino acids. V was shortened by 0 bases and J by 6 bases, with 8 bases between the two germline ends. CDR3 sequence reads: CASSYSALDGYTF. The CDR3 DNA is TGTGCCAGCAGTTACTCGGCCCTGGATGGCTACACCTTC.

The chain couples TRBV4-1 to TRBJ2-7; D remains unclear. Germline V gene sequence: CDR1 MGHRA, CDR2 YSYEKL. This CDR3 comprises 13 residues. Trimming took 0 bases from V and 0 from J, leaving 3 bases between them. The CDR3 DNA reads TGCGCCAGCAGCCAAGAAGACTCCTACGAGCAGTACTTC. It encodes CASSQEDSYEQYF.

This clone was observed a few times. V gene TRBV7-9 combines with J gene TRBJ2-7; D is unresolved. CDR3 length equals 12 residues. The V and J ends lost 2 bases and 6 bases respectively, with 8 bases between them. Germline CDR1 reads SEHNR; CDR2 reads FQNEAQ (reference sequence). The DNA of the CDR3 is TGTGCCAGCAGCTTAATAGGGCCCGAGCAGTACTTC. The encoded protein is CASSLIGPEQYF. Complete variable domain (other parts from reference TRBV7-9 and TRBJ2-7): DTGVSQNPRHKITKRGQNVTFRCDPISEHNRLYWYRQTLGQGPEFLTYFQNEAQLEKSRLLSDRFSAERPKGSFSTLEIQRTEQGDSAMYLCASSLIGPEQYFGPGTRLTVT.

The CDR3 reads CSVVMDRVDTQYF. The DNA of the CDR3 is TGCAGCGTTGTAATGGACAGGGTAGATACGCAGTATTTT. The rearrangement joins TRBV29-1 to TRBJ2-3; 8 bases match TRBD1. After removal of 4 bases from V and 5 bases from J, the junction contained 5 bases not matched to a gene. In germline, CDR1 is SQVTM, CDR2 ANQGSEA. The CDR3 contains 13 residues.

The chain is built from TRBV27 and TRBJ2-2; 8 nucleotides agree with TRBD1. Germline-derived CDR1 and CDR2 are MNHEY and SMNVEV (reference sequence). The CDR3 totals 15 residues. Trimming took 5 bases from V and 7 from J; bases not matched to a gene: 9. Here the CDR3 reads CASSLLQGAGGELFF. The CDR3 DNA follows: TGTGCCAGCAGTCTACTCCAGGGGGCGGGCGGGGAGCTGTTTTTT.

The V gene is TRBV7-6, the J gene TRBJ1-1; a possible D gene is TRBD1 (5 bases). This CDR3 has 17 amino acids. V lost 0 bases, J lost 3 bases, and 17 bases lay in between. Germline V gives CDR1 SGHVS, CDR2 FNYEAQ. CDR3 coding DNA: TGTGCCAGCAGCTTAGCGGGGGACCAGGGAGGGCACACTGAAGCTTTCTTT. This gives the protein CASSLAGDQGGHTEAFF.

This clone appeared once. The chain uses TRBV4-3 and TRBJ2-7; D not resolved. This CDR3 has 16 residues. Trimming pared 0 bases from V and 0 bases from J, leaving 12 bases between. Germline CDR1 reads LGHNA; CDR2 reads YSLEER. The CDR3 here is CASSQERLQASYEQYF. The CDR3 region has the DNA TGCGCCAGCAGCCAAGAAAGGTTGCAGGCCTCCTACGAGCAGTACTTC.

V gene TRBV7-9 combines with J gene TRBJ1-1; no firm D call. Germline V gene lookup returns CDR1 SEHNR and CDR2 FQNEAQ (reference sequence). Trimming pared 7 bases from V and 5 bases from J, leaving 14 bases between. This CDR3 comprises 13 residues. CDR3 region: CASTLQGETEAFF. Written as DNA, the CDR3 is TGTGCCAGCACCCTCCAAGGAGAAACTGAAGCTTTCTTT.

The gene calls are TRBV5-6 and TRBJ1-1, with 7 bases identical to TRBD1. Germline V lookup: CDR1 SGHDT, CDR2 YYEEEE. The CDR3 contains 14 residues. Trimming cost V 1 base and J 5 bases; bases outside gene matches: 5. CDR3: CASSLSPRGTEAFF. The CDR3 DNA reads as TGTGCCAGCAGCTTGAGTCCCAGGGGGACTGAAGCTTTCTTT.

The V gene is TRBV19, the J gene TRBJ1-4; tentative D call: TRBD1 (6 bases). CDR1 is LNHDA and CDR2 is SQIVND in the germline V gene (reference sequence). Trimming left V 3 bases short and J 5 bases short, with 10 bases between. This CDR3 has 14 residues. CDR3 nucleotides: TGTGCCAGTAGTATCGCAGGGGAAAATGAAAAACTGTTTTTT. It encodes CASSIAGENEKLFF.

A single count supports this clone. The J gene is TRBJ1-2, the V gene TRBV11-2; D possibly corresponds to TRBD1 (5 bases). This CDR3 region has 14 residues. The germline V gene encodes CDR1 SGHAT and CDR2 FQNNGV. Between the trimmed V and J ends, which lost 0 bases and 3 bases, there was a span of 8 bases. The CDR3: CASSLDVGDYGYTF. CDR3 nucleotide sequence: TGTGCCAGCAGCTTAGATGTGGGGGACTATGGCTACACCTTC.

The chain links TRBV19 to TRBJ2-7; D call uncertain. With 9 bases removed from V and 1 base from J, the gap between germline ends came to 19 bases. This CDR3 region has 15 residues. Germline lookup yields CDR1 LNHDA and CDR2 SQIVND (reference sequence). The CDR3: CASTPRHFGSYEQYF. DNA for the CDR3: TGTGCCAGCACCCCAAGGCATTTTGGTTCCTACGAGCAGTACTTC.

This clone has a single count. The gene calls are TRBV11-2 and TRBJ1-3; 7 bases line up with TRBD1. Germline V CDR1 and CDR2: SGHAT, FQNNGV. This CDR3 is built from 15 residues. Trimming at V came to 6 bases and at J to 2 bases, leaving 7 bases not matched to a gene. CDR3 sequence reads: CASSWGDRAGNTIYF. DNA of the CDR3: TGTGCCAGCAGTTGGGGTGACAGGGCTGGAAACACCATATATTTT.

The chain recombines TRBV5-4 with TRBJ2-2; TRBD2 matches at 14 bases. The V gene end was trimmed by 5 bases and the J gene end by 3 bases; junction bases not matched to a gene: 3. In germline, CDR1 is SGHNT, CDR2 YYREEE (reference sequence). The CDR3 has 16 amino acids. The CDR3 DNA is TGTGCCAGCAGTTGGGGACTAGCGGGGGACACCGGGGAGCTGTTTTTT. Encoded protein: CASSWGLAGDTGELFF.

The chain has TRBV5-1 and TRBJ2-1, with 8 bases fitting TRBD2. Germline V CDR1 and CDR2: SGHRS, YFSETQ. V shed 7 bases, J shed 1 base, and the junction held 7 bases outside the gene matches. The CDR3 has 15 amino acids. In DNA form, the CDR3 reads TGCGCCAGCGGAAGTAGCGGGGTTTCCTACAATGAGCAGTTCTTC. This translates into CASGSSGVSYNEQFF.

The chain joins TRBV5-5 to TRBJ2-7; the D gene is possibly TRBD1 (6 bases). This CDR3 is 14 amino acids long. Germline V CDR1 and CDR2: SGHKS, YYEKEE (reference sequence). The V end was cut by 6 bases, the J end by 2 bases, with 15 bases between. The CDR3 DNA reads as TGTGCCAGCAACTTAGGGGGATCTGCCTACGAGCAGTACTTC. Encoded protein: CASNLGGSAYEQYF. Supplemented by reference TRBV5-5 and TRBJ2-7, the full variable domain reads DAGVTQSPTHLIKTRGQQVTLRCSPISGHKSVSWYQQVLGQGPQFIFQYYEKEERGRGNFPDRFSARQFPNYSSELNVNALLLGDSALYLCASNLGGSAYEQYFGPGTRLTVT.

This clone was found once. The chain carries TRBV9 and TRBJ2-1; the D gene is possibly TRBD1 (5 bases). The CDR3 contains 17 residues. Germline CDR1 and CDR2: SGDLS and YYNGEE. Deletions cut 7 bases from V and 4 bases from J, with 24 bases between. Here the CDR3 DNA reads TGTGCCAGCTCGACAGACGTGACCGCTCTTAGATACAATGAGCAGTTCTTC. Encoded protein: CASSTDVTALRYNEQFF.